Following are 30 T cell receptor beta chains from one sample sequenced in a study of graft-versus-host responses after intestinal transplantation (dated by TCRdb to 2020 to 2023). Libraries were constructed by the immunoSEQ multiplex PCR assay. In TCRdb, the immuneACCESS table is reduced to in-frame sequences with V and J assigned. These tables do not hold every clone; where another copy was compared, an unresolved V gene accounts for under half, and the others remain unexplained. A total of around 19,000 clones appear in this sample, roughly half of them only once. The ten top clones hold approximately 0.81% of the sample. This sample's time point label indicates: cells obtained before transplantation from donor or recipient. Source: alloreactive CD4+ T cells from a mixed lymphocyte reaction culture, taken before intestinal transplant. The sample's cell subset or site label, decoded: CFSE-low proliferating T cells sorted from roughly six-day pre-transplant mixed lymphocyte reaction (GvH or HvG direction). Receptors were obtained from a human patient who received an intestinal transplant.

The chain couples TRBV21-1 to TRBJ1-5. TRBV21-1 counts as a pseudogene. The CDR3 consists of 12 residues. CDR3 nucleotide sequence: TGTGCCAGCGTGAGGCCAAATCAGCCCCAGCATTTT. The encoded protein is CASVRPNQPQHF.

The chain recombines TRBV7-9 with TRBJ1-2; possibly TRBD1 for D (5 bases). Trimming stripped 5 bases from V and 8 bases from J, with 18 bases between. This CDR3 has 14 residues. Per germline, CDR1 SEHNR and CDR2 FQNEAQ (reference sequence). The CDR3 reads CASSAYRTIAGYTF. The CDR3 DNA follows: TGTGCCAGCAGCGCCTACAGGACAATTGCGGGCTACACCTTC.

The CDR3 is CASSSLGGRQPQHF. In DNA, the CDR3 is TGTGCCAGCAGCTCCTTGGGGGGGAGGCAGCCCCAGCATTTT. The gene calls are TRBV14 and TRBJ1-5; possible D gene TRBD1, 5 bases. V lost 5 bases to trimming and J lost 7 bases, with 15 bases between them. Germline loops: CDR1 SGHDN, CDR2 FVKESK. The CDR3 loop spans 14 amino acids.

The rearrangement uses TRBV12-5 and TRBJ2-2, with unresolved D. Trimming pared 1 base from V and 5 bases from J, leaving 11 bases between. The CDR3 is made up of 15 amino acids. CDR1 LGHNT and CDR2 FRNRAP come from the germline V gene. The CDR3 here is CASGLGRLSTGELFF. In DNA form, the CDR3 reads TGTGCTAGTGGTTTGGGCCGGTTGTCGACCGGGGAGCTGTTTTTT.

CDR3 protein: CASSHRTPNNSPLHF. The CDR3 DNA sequence: TGTGCCAGCAGCCACCGGACACCCAATAATTCACCCCTCCACTTT. The V and J genes are TRBV7-8 and TRBJ1-6, with D possibly being TRBD1 (5 bases). The V and J ends lost 5 bases and 5 bases respectively, with 13 bases between them. The CDR3 runs to 15 residues. CDR1 SGHVS and CDR2 FQNEAQ come from the germline V gene. The full variable domain, rest sourced from reference TRBV7-8 and TRBJ1-6, is GAGVSQSPRYKVAKRGQDVALRCDPISGHVSLFWYQQALGQGPEFLTYFQNEAQLDKSGLPSDRFFAERPEGSVSTLKIQRTQQEDSAVYLCASSHRTPNNSPLHFGNGTRLTVT.

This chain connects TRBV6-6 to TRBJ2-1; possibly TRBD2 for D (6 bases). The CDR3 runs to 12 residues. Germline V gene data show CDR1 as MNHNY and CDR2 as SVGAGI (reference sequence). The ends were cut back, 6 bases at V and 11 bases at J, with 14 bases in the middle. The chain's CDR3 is CASSPSGGKQFF. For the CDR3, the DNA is TGTGCCAGCAGCCCCTCGGGCGGGAAGCAGTTCTTC.

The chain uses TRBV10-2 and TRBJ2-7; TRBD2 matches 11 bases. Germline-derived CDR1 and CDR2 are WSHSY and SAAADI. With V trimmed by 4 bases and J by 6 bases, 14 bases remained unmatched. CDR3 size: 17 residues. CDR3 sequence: CASSGVAGGPYVREQYF. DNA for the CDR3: TGCGCCAGCAGTGGGGTAGCGGGGGGGCCTTATGTCCGCGAGCAGTACTTC.

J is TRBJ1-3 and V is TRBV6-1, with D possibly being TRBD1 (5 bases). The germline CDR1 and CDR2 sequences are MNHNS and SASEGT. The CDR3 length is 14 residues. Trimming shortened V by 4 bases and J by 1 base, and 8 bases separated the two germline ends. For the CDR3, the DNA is TGTGCCAGCAGTGTGGGGCTTTCTGGAAACACCATATATTTT. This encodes CASSVGLSGNTIYF.

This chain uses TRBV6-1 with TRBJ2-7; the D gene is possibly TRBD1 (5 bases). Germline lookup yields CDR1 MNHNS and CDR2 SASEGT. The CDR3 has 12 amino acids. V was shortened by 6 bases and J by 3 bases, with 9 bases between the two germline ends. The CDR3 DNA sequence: TGTGCCAGCAGAGAACAGGACTACGAGCAGTACTTC. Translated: CASREQDYEQYF.

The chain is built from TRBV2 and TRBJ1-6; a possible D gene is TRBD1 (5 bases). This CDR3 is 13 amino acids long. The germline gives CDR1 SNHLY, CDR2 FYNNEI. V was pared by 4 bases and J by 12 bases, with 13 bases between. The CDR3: CASSGEGHRPLHF. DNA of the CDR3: TGTGCCAGCAGTGGGGAAGGACACCGACCCCTCCACTTT.

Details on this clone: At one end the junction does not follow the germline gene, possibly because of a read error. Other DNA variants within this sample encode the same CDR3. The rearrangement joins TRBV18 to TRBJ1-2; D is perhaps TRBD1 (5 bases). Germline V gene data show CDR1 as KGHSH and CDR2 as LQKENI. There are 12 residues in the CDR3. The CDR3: CASSPQEGGYTF. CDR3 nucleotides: TGTGCCAGCTCTCCACAGGAGGGAGGCTACACCTTC. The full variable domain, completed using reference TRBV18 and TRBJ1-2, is NAGVMQNPRHLVRRRGQEARLRCSPMKGHSHVYWYRQLPEEGLKFMVYLQKENIIDESGMPKERFSAEFPKEGPSILRIQQVVRGDSAAYFCASSPQEGGYTFGSGTRLTVV.

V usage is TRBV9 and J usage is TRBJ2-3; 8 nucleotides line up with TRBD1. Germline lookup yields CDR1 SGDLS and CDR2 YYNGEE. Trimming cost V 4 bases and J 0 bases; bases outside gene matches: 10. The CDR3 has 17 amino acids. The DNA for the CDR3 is TGTGCCAGCAGCTTAGGACAGGGCGGGTTCAGCACAGATACGCAGTATTTT. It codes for CASSLGQGGFSTDTQYF.

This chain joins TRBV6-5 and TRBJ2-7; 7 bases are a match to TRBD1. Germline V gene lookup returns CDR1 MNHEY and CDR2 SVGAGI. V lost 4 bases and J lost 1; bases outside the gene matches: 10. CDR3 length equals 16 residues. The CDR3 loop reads CASSSRRTGFSYEQYF. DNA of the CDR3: TGTGCCAGCAGTTCACGTCGGACAGGATTTTCCTACGAGCAGTACTTC.

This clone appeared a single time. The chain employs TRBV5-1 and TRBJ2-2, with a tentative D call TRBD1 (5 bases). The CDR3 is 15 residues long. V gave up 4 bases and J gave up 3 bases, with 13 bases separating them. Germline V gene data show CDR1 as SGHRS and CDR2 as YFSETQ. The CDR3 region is CASSAKGRDTGELFF. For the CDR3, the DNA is TGCGCCAGCAGCGCCAAAGGCAGGGACACCGGGGAGCTGTTTTTT.

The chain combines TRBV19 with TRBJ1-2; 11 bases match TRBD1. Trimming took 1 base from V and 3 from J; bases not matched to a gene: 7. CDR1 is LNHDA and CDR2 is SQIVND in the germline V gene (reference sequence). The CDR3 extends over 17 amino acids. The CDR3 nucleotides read TGTGCCAGTAGTATAGGGACAGGGGGCGGACTTTACTATGGCTACACCTTC. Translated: CASSIGTGGGLYYGYTF.

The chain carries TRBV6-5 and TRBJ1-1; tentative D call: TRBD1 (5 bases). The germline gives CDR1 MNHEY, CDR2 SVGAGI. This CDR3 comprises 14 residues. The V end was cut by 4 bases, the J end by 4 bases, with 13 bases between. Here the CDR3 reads CASSLRGGTTEAFF. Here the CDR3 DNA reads TGTGCCAGCAGTTTACGGGGGGGGACCACTGAAGCTTTCTTT.

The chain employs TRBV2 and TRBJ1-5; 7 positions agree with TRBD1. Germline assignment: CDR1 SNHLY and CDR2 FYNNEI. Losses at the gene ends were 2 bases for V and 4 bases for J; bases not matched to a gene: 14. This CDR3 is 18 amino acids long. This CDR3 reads CASSERQGGHLRNQPQHF. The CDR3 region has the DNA TGTGCCAGCAGTGAAAGGCAGGGGGGACACCTTCGGAATCAGCCCCAGCATTTT. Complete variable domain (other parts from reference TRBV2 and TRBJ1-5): EPEVTQTPSHQVTQMGQEVILRCVPISNHLYFYWYRQILGQKVEFLVSFYNNEISEKSEIFDDQFSVERPDGSNFTLKIRSTKLEDSAMYFCASSERQGGHLRNQPQHFGDGTRLSIL.

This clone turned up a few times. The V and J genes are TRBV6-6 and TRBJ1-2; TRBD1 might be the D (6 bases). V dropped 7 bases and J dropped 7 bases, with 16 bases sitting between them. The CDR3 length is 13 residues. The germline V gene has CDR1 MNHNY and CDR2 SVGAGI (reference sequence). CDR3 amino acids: CASNVQGIGGYTF. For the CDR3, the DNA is TGTGCCAGCAACGTACAGGGAATTGGTGGCTACACCTTC.

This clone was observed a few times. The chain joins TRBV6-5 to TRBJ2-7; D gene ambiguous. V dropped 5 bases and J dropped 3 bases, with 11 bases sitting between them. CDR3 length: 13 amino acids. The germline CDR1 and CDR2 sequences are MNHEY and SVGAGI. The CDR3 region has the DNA TGTGCCAGCAGTCCTACTACTTACTACGAGCAGTACTTC. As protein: CASSPTTYYEQYF.

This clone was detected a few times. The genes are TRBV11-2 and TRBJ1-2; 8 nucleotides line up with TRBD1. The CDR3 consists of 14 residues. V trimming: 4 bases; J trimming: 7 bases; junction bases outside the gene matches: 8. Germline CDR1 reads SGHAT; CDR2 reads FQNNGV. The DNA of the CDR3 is TGTGCCAGCAGCTCCCAGGGGGCTATAAGTGGCTACACCTTC. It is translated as CASSSQGAISGYTF.

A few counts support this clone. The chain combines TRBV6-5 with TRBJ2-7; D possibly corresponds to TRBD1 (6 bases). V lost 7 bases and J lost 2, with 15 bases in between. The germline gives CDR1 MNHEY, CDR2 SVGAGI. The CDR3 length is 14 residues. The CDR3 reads CASTPTGGPYEQYF. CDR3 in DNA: TGTGCCAGCACCCCAACTGGGGGCCCCTACGAGCAGTACTTC.

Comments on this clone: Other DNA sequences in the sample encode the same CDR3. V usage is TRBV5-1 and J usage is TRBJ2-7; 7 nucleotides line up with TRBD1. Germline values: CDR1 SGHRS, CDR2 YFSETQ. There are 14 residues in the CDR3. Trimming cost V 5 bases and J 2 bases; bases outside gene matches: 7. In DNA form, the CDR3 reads TGCGCCAGCAGGAGAGGACAGGACCCCTACGAGCAGTACTTC. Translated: CASRRGQDPYEQYF.

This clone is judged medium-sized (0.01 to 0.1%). The CDR3 sequence: CASSGGQLYGYTF. For the CDR3, the DNA is TGTGCCAGCAGCGGGGGACAGCTTTATGGCTACACCTTC. This chain uses TRBV5-4 with TRBJ1-2, with 7 bases aligning to TRBD1. CDR3 length: 13 amino acids. Looked up from germline, CDR1 is SGHNT and CDR2 is YYREEE (reference sequence). The V and J ends lost 4 bases and 5 bases, in that order; junction bases with no gene match: 5.

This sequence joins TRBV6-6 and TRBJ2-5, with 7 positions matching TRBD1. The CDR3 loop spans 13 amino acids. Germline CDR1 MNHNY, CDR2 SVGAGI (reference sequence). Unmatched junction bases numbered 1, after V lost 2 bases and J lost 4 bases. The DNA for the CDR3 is TGTGCCAGCAGTTACCCAGGGGGAGAGACCCAGTACTTC. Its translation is CASSYPGGETQYF.

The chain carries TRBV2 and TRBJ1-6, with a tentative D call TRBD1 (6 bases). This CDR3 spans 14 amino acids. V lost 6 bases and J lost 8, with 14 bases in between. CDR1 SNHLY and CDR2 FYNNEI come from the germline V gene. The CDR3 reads CASSPQGRDSPLHF. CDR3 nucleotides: TGTGCCAGCAGCCCACAGGGTCGGGATTCACCCCTCCACTTT.

CDR3: CASSPGTGGRRLKGDEQFF. DNA of the CDR3: TGTGCCAGCAGCCCGGGGACAGGGGGCCGTCGGCTAAAGGGGGATGAGCAGTTCTTC. The chain has TRBV7-8 and TRBJ2-1; 12 bases line up with TRBD1. J gave up 8 bases and V 5 bases, and 19 bases lay outside the gene matches. The CDR3 consists of 19 residues. The germline gives CDR1 SGHVS, CDR2 FQNEAQ. Variable domain in full (rest from reference TRBV7-8 and TRBJ2-1): GAGVSQSPRYKVAKRGQDVALRCDPISGHVSLFWYQQALGQGPEFLTYFQNEAQLDKSGLPSDRFFAERPEGSVSTLKIQRTQQEDSAVYLCASSPGTGGRRLKGDEQFFGPGTRLTVL.

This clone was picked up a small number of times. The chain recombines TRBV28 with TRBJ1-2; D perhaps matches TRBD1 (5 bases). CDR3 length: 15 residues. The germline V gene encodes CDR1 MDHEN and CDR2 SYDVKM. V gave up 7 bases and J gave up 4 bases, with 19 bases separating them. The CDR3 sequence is CASTGVLGRGYGYTF. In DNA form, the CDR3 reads TGTGCCAGCACGGGAGTTTTAGGGAGGGGCTATGGCTACACCTTC.

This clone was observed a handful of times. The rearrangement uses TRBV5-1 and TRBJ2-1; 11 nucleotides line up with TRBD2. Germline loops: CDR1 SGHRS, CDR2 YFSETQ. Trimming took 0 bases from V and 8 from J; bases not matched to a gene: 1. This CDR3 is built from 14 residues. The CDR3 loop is CASSLETSGDEQFF. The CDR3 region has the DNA TGCGCCAGCAGCTTGGAGACTAGCGGGGATGAGCAGTTCTTC.

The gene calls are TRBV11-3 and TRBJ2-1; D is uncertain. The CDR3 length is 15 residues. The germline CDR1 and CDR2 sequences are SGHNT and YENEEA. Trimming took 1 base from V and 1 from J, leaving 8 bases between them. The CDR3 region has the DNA TGTGCCAGCAGCTTAGGTCCTGTTTCCTACAATGAGCAGTTCTTC. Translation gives CASSLGPVSYNEQFF.

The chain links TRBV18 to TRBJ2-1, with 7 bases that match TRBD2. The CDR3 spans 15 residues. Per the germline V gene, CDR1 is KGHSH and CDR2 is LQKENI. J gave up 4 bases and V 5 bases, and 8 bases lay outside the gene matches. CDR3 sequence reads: CASSTLGLPYNEQFF. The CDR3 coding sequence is TGTGCCAGCTCAACTCTGGGACTACCATACAATGAGCAGTTCTTC.